Reported below is one T cell receptor (beta chain). This clonotype was seen a few times. No cognate antigen has been identified for it. Qualities for individual bases were not recorded, and no much larger clone is one base off. Patients chosen for sequencing had shown expansion of CD8+CD57+ cells by flow cytometry. All patients had severe acquired aplastic anemia diagnosed by International Study of Aplastic Anemia and Agranulocytosis and Camitta criteria. No therapy had been received by the patients at the time of blood sampling. TCR repertoires of sorted CD4+ and CD8+ blood T cells from severe aplastic anemia patients and healthy subjects were deep-sequenced in the study. Patients were enrolled under clinicaltrials.gov protocols 00001620, 01623167, 00001397, 00071045, 00081523 and 00961064 in the USA. Ficoll-Paque density gradient centrifugation was used to isolate peripheral blood mononuclear cells. Before DNA extraction, CD4+ and CD8+ T cells were sorted with FACS or magnetic beads.

V lost 1 base and J lost 7 bases, and the count of bases not matched to a germline gene is 8. CDR1 MGHRA and CDR2 YSYEKL are derived from the germline V gene. Reading from cysteine to phenylalanine, the CDR3 counts 16 amino acids. Solely the CDR3 DNA is kept, with 48 bases framed from the first base. These data belong to a study of CD8+CD57+ T cells in acquired aplastic anemia listed by TCRdb under 2018. Describing the broader study: On average, sorted CD4+ and CD8+ cells yielded approximately 3 ug of extracted DNA, with a range of about 0.19 to 30 ug. CD8+CD57+ expansion was defined as a frequency above the mean frequency observed in healthy subjects. Results and caveats for the whole study, not just this receptor: Roughly 29 CD8+ CDR3 sequences were shared between patients and controls but appeared highly expressed in patients and within their immunodominant clones. CD8+ Simpson's diversity did not differ significantly between patients and healthy controls (P=0.060).

Profiling of TCR beta VDJ combinations and CDR3 sequences used genomic DNA as the template. An Illumina HiSeq 2000 was the platform used for TCR repertoire sequencing. The published analysis was carried out like this. Repertoires were assessed using TRBV/TRBJ rearrangement plots, CDR3 size and DJ length profiles, and Simpson's diversity index. Whichever DNA sequence was most abundant in the deep sequencing data was defined as the immunodominant clone. CDR3 amino acid sequences were screened for sharing across subjects and compared with published repertoires and the VDJdb database. TCRdb's own reprocessing of the public reads used fastp at Q25 and MiXCR and kept productive beta chains. For every CDR3 protein sequence, its rows merge into one entry that carries the most common genes and DNA. TCRdb's processing, not the authors' own work, is the source of the V and J calls. The sample table shows some 140,000 distinct CDR3 sequences, and over 50% are seen once. Roughly 12% of the sample lies in the top ten.

The sample was sorted CD4+, CD8+, or CD8+CD57+ T cells (not recorded which) from PBMCs. Rearrangement joined TRBV4-1 to TRBJ1-5; TRBD1 agrees with 9 junctional bases. This TCR was recovered from a human donor with aplastic anemia. In nucleotide form, the sequence is TGCGCCAGCAGCCAAGGGGGGGGACAGGGAGGACAGCCCCAGCATTTT. It translates to CASSQGGGQGGQPQHF.